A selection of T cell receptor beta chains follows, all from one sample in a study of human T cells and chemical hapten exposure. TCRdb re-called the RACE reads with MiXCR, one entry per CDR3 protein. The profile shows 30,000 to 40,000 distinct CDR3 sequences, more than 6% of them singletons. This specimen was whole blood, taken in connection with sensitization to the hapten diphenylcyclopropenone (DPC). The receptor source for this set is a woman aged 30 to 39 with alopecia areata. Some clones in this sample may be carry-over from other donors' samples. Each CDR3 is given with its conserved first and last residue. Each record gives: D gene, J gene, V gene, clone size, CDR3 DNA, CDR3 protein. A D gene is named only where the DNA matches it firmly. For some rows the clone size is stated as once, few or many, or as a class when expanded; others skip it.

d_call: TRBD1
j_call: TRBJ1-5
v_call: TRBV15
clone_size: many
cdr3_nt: TGTGCCACCAGCAGAGATCGGAGGGGGCCATTCAATCAGCCCCAGCATTTT
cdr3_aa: CATSRDRRGPFNQPQHF

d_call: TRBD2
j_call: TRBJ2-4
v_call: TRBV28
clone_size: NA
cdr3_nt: TGTGCCAGCTGGGGGGGGGAAAACATTCAGTACTTC
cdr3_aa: CASWGGENIQYF

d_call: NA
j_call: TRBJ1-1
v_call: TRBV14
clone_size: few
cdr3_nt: TGTGCCAGCAGCCAAGCAGGGGACCCTGAAGCTTTCTTT
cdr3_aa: CASSQAGDPEAFF

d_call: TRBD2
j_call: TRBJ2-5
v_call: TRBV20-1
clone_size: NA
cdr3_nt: TGCAGTGCTAGGCGTAGCGGGGGAGAGACCCAGTACTTC
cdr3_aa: CSARRSGGETQYF

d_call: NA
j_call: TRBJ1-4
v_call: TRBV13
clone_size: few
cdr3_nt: TGTGCCAGCAGCGCCAAGGGAGCGGGAGAAAAACTGTTTTTT
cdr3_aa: CASSAKGAGEKLFF

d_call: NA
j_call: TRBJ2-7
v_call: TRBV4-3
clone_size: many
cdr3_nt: TGCGCCAGCAGCCAAGATCGGGACCGAAGGCAGTACTTC
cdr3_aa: CASSQDRDRRQYF

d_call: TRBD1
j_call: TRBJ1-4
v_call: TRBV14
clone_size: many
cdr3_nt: TGTGCCAGCAGCGAGGGACAGTCAACTAATGAAAAACTGTTTTTT
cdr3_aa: CASSEGQSTNEKLFF

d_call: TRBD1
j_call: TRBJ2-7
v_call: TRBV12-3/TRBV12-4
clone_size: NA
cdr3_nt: TGTGCCAGCAGCAGGACAGGGAGTTCCGAGCAGTACTTC
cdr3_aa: CASSRTGSSEQYF

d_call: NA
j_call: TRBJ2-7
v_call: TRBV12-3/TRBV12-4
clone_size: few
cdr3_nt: TGTGCCAGCAGTTTTGCAGGGAGCTCCTACGAGCAGTACTTC
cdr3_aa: CASSFAGSSYEQYF

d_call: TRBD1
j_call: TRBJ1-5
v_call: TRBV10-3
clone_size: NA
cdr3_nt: TGTGCCATCAGTGAGGACAGGGAGGGTCAGCCCCAGCATTTT
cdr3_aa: CAISEDREGQPQHF

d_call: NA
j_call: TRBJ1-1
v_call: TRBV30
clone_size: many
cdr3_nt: TGTGCCTGGCTACTCAACACTGAAGCTTTCTTT
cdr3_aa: CAWLLNTEAFF

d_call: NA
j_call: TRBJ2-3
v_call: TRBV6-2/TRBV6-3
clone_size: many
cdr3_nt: TGTGCCAGCATGGTGGAGCGCACAGATACGCAGTATTTT
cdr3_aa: CASMVERTDTQYF

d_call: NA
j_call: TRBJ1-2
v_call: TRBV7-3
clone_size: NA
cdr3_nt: TGTGCCAGCGGGGACAAAAACTATGGCTACACCTTC
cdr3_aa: CASGDKNYGYTF

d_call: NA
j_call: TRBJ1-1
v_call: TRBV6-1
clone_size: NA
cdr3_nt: TGTGCCAGCAGAGCCCCCAAAGGGGCGAACACTGAAGCTTTCTTT
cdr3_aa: CASRAPKGANTEAFF

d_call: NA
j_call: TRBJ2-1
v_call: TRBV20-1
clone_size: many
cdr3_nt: TGCAGTGCTAGAGACGGCGGCAGCTCCTACAATGAGCAGTTCTTC
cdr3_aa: CSARDGGSSYNEQFF

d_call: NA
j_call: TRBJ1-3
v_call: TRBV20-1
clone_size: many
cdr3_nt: TGCAGTGCCCTCTTTCGCCGCAACTCTGGAAACACCATATATTTT
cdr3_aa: CSALFRRNSGNTIYF

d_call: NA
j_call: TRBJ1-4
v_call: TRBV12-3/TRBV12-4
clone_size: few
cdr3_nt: TGTGCCAGCAGTTTAGGGGGAGTGCCTAATGAAAAACTGTTTTTT
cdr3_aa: CASSLGGVPNEKLFF

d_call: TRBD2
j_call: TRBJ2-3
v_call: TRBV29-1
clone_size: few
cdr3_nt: TGCAGCGTTGAAGGGACCCCCCGGACTAGTCCCGATACGCAGTATTTT
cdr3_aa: CSVEGTPRTSPDTQYF

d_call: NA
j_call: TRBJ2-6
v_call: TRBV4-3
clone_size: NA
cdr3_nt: TGCGCCAGCAGCCAAGGCCCAAGAGTTTGGGGGGCCGCCCCTGGGGCCAACGTCCTGACTTTC
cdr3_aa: CASSQGPRVWGAAPGANVLTF

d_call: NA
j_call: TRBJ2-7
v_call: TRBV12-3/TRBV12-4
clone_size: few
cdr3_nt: TGTGCCAGCACCCCGATGTTCCGCTCGGAGCAGTACTTC
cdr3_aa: CASTPMFRSEQYF

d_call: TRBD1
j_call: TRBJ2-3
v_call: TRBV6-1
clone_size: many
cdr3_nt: TGTGCCAGCAGTGAAAGGGACAGGAGGGATACGCAGTATTTT
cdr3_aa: CASSERDRRDTQYF

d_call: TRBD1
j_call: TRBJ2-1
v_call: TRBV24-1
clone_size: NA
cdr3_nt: TGTGCCACCAGTGATTTTTCCCAGGGGGCATACAATGAGCAGTTCTTC
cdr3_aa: CATSDFSQGAYNEQFF

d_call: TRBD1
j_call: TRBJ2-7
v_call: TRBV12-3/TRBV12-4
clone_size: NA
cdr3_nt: TGTGCCAGCAGGGACAGGGAAGAGGCCTACGAGCAGTACTTC
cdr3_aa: CASRDREEAYEQYF

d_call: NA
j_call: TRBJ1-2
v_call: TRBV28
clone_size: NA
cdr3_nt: TGTGCCAGCAGTTTCAACTATGGCTACACCTTC
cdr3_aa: CASSFNYGYTF

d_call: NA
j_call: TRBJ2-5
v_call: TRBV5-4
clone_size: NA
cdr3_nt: TGTGCCAGCAGCCCCACCTACGAGGCTCCCGAGACCCAGTACTTC
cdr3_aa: CASSPTYEAPETQYF

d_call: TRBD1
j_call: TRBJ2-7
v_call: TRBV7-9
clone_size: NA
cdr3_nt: TGTGCCAGCAGCAGGGGGCTTAGTAACGAGCAGTACTTC
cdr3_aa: CASSRGLSNEQYF

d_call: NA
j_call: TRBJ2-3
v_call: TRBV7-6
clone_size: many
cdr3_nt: TGTGCCAGCAGCAGAAGGGGCACAGATACGCAGTATTTT
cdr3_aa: CASSRRGTDTQYF

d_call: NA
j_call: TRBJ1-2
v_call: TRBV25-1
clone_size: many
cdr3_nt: TGTGCCAGCAGATTGACAGGAGCTAACTATGGCTACACCTTC
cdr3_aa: CASRLTGANYGYTF

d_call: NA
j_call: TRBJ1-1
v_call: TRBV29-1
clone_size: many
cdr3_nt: TGCAGCGCCGTACAGGGTAGAGGCACTGAAGCTTTCTTT
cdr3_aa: CSAVQGRGTEAFF

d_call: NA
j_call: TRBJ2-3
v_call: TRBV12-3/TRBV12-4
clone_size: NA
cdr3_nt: TGTGCCAGCAGCCGGAACAGATGGGATACGCAGTATTTT
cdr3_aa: CASSRNRWDTQYF

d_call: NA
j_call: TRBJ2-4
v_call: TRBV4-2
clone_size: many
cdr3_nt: TGTGCCAGCAGCCAAGACTCAAACCAGGCCAAAAACATTCAGTACTTC
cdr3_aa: CASSQDSNQAKNIQYF

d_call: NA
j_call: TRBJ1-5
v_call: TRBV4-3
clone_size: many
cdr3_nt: TGCGCCAGCAGCCAGGGAATCGGACAGAATCAGCCCCAGCATTTT
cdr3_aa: CASSQGIGQNQPQHF

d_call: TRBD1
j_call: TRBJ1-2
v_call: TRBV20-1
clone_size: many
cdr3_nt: TGCAGTGCTAGTCTCCCTGTAGACAGGGACTATGGCTACACCTTC
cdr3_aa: CSASLPVDRDYGYTF

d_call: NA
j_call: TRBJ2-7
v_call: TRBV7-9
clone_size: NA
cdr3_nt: TGTGCCAGCAGCGCCCCCGGGGCACGGCAGTACTTC
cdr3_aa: CASSAPGARQYF

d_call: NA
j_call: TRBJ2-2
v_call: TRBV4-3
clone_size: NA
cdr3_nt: TGCGCCAGCAGCCGTGGGCAGGAAAGTTCCACCGGGGAGCTGTTTTTT
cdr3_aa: CASSRGQESSTGELFF

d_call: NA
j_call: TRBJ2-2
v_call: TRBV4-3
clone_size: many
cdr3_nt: TGCGCCAGCAGCCAAGCTGGGTGGGGGTACACCGGGGAGCTGTTTTTT
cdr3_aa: CASSQAGWGYTGELFF

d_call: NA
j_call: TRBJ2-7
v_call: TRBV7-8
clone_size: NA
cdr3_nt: TGTGCCAGCAGCTTATATGGGGGGATGAGGGAGCAGTACTTC
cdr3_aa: CASSLYGGMREQYF

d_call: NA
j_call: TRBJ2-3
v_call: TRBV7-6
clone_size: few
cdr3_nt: TGTGCCAGCAGCCCGGGGGACACAGATACGCAGTATTTT
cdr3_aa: CASSPGDTDTQYF

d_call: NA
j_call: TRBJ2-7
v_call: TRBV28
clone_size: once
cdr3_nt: TGTGCCTCGAGGGCACCCGCCACCTACGAGCAGTACTTC
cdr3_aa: CASRAPATYEQYF

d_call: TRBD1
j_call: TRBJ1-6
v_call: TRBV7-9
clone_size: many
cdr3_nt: TGTGCCAGCAGCCCGACCGGGACAGCTAATTCACCCCTCCACTTT
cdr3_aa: CASSPTGTANSPLHF

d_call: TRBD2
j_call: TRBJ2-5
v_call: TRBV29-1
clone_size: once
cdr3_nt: TGCAGCGTTGAAGAAGGCGGGAGGGAGACCCAGTACTTC
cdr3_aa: CSVEEGGRETQYF

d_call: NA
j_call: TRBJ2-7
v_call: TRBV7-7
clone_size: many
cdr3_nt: TGTGCTAGCAGCTTAGAGTGGGGCAGCGAGCAGTACTTC
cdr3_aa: CASSLEWGSEQYF

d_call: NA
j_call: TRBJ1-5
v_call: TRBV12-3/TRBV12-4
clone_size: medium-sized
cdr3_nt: TGTGCCAGTCAAGACCGGGGGAGCAATCAGCCCCAGCATTTT
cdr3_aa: CASQDRGSNQPQHF

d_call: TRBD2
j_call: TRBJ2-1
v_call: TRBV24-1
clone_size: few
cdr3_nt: TGTGCCACCAGTGACAATAGCGGGGGGAGCTCCTACAATGAGCAGTTCTTC
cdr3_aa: CATSDNSGGSSYNEQFF

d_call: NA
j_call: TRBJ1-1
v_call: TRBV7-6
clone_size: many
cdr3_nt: TGTGCCAGCAGCTTAGGGGGCGTTGCCACTGAAGCTTTCTTT
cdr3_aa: CASSLGGVATEAFF

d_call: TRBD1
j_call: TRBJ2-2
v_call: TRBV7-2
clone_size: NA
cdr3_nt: TGTGCCAGCAGCCGGACAGGGTGGACCGGGGAGCTGTTTTTT
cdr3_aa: CASSRTGWTGELFF

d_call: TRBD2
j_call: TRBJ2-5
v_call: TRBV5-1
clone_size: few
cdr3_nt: TGCGCCAGCAGCTTTACTAGCGGGGCACAAGAGACCCAGTACTTC
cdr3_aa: CASSFTSGAQETQYF

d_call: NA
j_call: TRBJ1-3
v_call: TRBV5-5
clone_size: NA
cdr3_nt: TGTGCCAGCAGCAATTCTCGGAGAGTAGGAGATCTATCTGGAAACACCATATATTTT
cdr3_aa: CASSNSRRVGDLSGNTIYF

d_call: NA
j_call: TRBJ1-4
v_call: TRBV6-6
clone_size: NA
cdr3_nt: TGTGCCAGCAGTTTTTGGAATGAAAAACTGTTTTTT
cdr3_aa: CASSFWNEKLFF

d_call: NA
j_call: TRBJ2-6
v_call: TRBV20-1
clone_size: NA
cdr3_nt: TGCAGTGCTAGAGTTCCCCCAACCCGTTCTGGGGCCAACGTCCTGACTTTC
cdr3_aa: CSARVPPTRSGANVLTF

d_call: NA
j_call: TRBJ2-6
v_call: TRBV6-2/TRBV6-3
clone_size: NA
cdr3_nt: TGTGCCAGCAGTTCCCGCTTCCGGGCCGGGGCCAACGTCCTGACTTTC
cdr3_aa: CASSSRFRAGANVLTF

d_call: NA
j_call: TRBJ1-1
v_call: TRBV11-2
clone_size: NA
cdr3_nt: TGTGCCAGCAGCTTAACTACACAGGGCGGCACTGAAGCTTTCTTT
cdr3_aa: CASSLTTQGGTEAFF